A selection of T cell receptor beta chains follows, all from one sample in a study of immune characterization of retroperitoneal liposarcoma. From the PCR reads, TCRdb called clonotypes with MiXCR, one entry per CDR3 protein. Of around 20,000 distinct CDR3 sequences listed, 37% were seen once; the top ten hold 7.4%. Sequencing was performed on blood. These receptors were obtained from a male donor with retroperitoneal liposarcoma. The CDR3 runs from the conserved cysteine through the conserved F or W. The D gene is left open where the match is weak. Some rows have no size entry. The others give once, few or many, or a class for an expanded clone.

>TRBV27|TRBD1|NA|TRBJ2-2|14
TGTGCCAGCAGTTCCGAGACAGGGCCCGGGGAGCTGTTTTTT
CASSSETGPGELFF
>TRBV12-3/TRBV12-4|TRBD2|many|TRBJ2-1|15
TGTGCCAGCAGAGCGGGACTACAAATCTACAATGAGCAGTTCTTC
CASRAGLQIYNEQFF
>TRBV15|NA|NA|TRBJ2-3|14
TGTGCCACCAGCAGAGGGACAGCCACAGATACGCAGTATTTT
CATSRGTATDTQYF
>TRBV7-2|NA|NA|TRBJ2-3|16
TGTGCAAACAGCTCACAGCGGACTCTAAGCACAGATACGCAGTATTTT
CANSSQRTLSTDTQYF
>TRBV12-3/TRBV12-4|NA|NA|TRBJ2-2|14
TGTGCCAGCAGTTTAGACTCTCACACCGGGGAGCTGTTTTTT
CASSLDSHTGELFF
>TRBV28|NA|NA|TRBJ2-1|15
TGTGCCAGCAGTTTGCGGGACTTGCTTTTGAATGAGCAGTTCTTC
CASSLRDLLLNEQFF
>TRBV6-1|TRBD1|many|TRBJ1-6|16
TGTGCCAGCAGTCCCCAGGGGGCGGCTCTATATTCACCCCTCCACTTT
CASSPQGAALYSPLHF
>TRBV7-8|TRBD1|NA|TRBJ2-5|16
TGTGCCAGCAGCTCCCCGGACCGGGACAGGGAAGGGACCCAGTACTTC
CASSSPDRDREGTQYF
>TRBV12-3/TRBV12-4|NA|once|TRBJ2-7|15
TGTGCCAGCAGCCTCCAACAGGGACGAGGCTACGAGCAGTACTTC
CASSLQQGRGYEQYF
>TRBV7-2|NA|few|TRBJ2-7|14
TGTGCCAGCAGCTTAGGGGGGGAGGGGGAGCGGCAGTACTTC
CASSLGGEGERQYF
>TRBV12-3/TRBV12-4|NA|NA|TRBJ2-1|12
TGTGCCAGCAGACTGGGCGGGGACCTACAGTTCTTC
CASRLGGDLQFF
>TRBV28|NA|NA|TRBJ2-1|11
TGTGCCAGCAGTTTCCGGAGGGAGCAGTTCTTC
CASSFRREQFF
>TRBV6-8|NA|NA|TRBJ1-6|13
TGTGCCAGCAGTTACTCGATATCCGGGAACCTCCACTTT
CASSYSISGNLHF
>TRBV7-2|NA|NA|TRBJ2-1|15
TGTGCCAGCAGCTTAGACGGGATGGGCACAGATACGCAGTTCTTC
CASSLDGMGTDTQFF
>TRBV6-1|NA|few|TRBJ1-5|12
TGTGCCAGCAGCACCGGCAATCAGCCCCAGCATTTT
CASSTGNQPQHF
>TRBV6-1|TRBD1|many|TRBJ1-2|17
TGTGCCAGCAGTGACTTTGCTGGACAGGGGGCAAACTATGGCTACACCTTC
CASSDFAGQGANYGYTF
>TRBV7-2|NA|NA|TRBJ1-1|13
TGTGCCAGCAGCGTCCGGAGGAACACTGAAGCTTTCTTT
CASSVRRNTEAFF
>TRBV11-3|TRBD1|medium-sized|TRBJ2-5|14
TGTGCCAGCAGCTTGGGACAGTACCAAGAGACCCAGTACTTC
CASSLGQYQETQYF
>TRBV6-1|NA|NA|TRBJ1-2|13
TGTGCCAGCAGCTGGGACCCTGCGGATGGCTACACCTTC
CASSWDPADGYTF
>TRBV7-3|NA|NA|TRBJ2-1|14
TGTGCCAGCAGCTTAGTCGGGAACTACAATGAGCAGTTCTTC
CASSLVGNYNEQFF
>TRBV6-1|NA|NA|TRBJ2-3|13
TGTGCCAGCAGGGCGGTTAGTTTTGATCCGCAGTCTTTT
CASRAVSFDPQSF
>TRBV12-5|NA|many|TRBJ2-5|13
TGTGCTAGTGGGGAAGGGTGGGGAGAGACCCAGTACTTC
CASGEGWGETQYF
>TRBV6-6|TRBD1|NA|TRBJ2-2|16
TGTGCCAGCAGTTACCGGCGGACAGGGGGTGCCGGGGAGCTGTTTTTT
CASSYRRTGGAGELFF
>TRBV11-2|NA|few|TRBJ2-1|15
TGTGCCAGCAGCTTCTGGGGAAGCCGAGGCAATGAGCAGTTCTTC
CASSFWGSRGNEQFF
>TRBV25-1|TRBD2|many|TRBJ2-1|15
TGTGCCAGCCAACTAGCGGGAGTGGGGTCCAATGAGCAGTTCTTC
CASQLAGVGSNEQFF
>TRBV6-1|TRBD2|NA|TRBJ2-3|15
TGTGCCAGCGGGGAGGGACTAGCGGGCCCCGATACGCAGGCTTTT
CASGEGLAGPDTQAF
>TRBV6-1|NA|few|TRBJ2-3|16
TGTGCCAGCAGTGAAGCAGGAGGGACTGGGGCAGATACGCAGTATTTT
CASSEAGGTGADTQYF
>TRBV11-1|NA|many|TRBJ2-5|16
TGTGCCAGCAGCCCGAGACTTGGGGTTCGGGGGGAGACCCAGTACTTC
CASSPRLGVRGETQYF
>TRBV6-1|TRBD1|many|TRBJ2-7|15
TGTGCCAGCAGCATACCGGGACAGGGGGCTGACGAGCAGTACTTC
CASSIPGQGADEQYF
>TRBV27|NA|NA|TRBJ2-3|12
TGTGCCAGCAGTTCCTTTACAGATACGCAGTATTTT
CASSSFTDTQYF
>TRBV7-7|NA|medium-sized|TRBJ2-1|13
TGTGCTAGCAGCTTAAGGGAATTGGGTGAGCAGTTCTTC
CASSLRELGEQFF
>TRBV6-1|TRBD1|few|TRBJ1-4|17
TGTGCCAGCAGTTATTACCAGGGGGCTGCAACTAATGAAAAACTGTTTTTT
CASSYYQGAATNEKLFF
>TRBV27|TRBD2|few|TRBJ2-1|14
TGTGCCAGCACTCCGGGGGGAGGTATGGGTGAGCAGTTCTTC
CASTPGGGMGEQFF
>TRBV7-2|TRBD2|medium-sized|TRBJ2-7|14
TGTGCCAGCAACTTAGCGGGAGCTTACAATGAGCAGTACTTC
CASNLAGAYNEQYF
>TRBV12-3/TRBV12-4|TRBD1|many|TRBJ2-4|16
TGTGCCAGCACCCCGCGCCGGACAGGCCTCAAAAACATTCAGTACTTC
CASTPRRTGLKNIQYF
>TRBV27|NA|NA|TRBJ2-3|14
TGTGCCAGCAGCCCCTCTATTAGCACAGATACGCAGTATTTT
CASSPSISTDTQYF
>TRBV6-1|NA|few|TRBJ1-2|15
TGTGCCAGCAGTGAAGCTATTACAGTTAACTATGGCTACACCTTC
CASSEAITVNYGYTF
>TRBV7-2|TRBD1|few|TRBJ2-1|14
TGTGCCACCAACGCCAATCAGGGGGCTTACGAGCAGTTCTTC
CATNANQGAYEQFF
>TRBV6-1|NA|medium-sized|TRBJ2-5|12
TGTGCCAGCAGTCCTACGGGGGAGACCCAGTACTTC
CASSPTGETQYF
>TRBV6-5|NA|few|TRBJ2-7|14
TGTGCCAGCAGTTATAGGGGGTCCTCCCATGAGCAGTACTTC
CASSYRGSSHEQYF
>TRBV6-1|NA|few|TRBJ1-4|14
TGTGCCAGCAGTGAGACGGAAGTGAGGGAAAAACTGTTTTTT
CASSETEVREKLFF
>TRBV6-1|NA|many|TRBJ2-3|14
TGTGCCAGCAGTGAAGTAGGGCTTTCAGATACGCAGTATTTT
CASSEVGLSDTQYF
>TRBV7-2|TRBD2|many|TRBJ2-4|16
TGTGCCAGCAGCTTACCCCCGGGACTAGTCCATCCCATTCAGTACTTC
CASSLPPGLVHPIQYF
>TRBV6-1|NA|NA|TRBJ2-3|13
TGTGCCAGCACCTTGACGGACACAGATACGCAGGAGTTT
CASTLTDTDTQEF
>TRBV6-6|NA|once|TRBJ2-1|12
TGTGCCAGCAGCAACCTAGGCAATGAGCAGTTCTTC
CASSNLGNEQFF
>TRBV7-6|TRBD1|NA|TRBJ2-7|20
TGTGCCAGCAGCTTACAGCCCGGGACAGGGACTACCGGGACGCAGGTTGTGCAGTACTTC
CASSLQPGTGTTGTQVVQYF
>TRBV7-2|NA|NA|TRBJ2-1|15
TGTGCCAGCAGCTCCGAAGGACTGGGTTCCAATGAGCAGTTCTTC
CASSSEGLGSNEQFF
>TRBV12-3/TRBV12-4|TRBD1|few|TRBJ2-1|14
TGTGCCAGCACCCTGGACAGGGGGCAAGGTGAGCAGTTCTTC
CASTLDRGQGEQFF
>TRBV11-1|TRBD2|NA|TRBJ2-1|13
TGTGCCAGCAGCACCCCGGGGGGCAATGAGCAGTTCTTC
CASSTPGGNEQFF